The 25 T cell receptor beta chains listed next were all sequenced from one sample in a study of blood T cell repertoires in COVID-19. The repertoire was sequenced with immunoSEQ multiplex PCR; TCRdb's copy has only in-frame clones and lacks some. The sample holds more than 140,000 clones, 84% seen once. Sequencing was performed on peripheral blood. All receptors derive from a woman between 50 and 59 years old in a cohort sampled during active or convalescent COVID-19.

This chain connects TRBV27 to TRBJ1-1; perhaps TRBD1 as D (5 bases). The V and J ends lost 0 bases and 4 bases respectively, with 21 bases between them. CDR3 size: 18 residues. Germline CDR1 and CDR2: MNHEY and SMNVEV (reference sequence). The CDR3 region is CASSLSAVAGVRSTEAFF. For the CDR3, the DNA is TGTGCCAGCAGTTTATCTGCAGTGGCGGGGGTGAGGTCCACTGAAGCTTTCTTT.

The chain employs TRBV10-3 and TRBJ1-5; weak D call: TRBD1 (5 bases). Germline V gene lookup returns CDR1 ENHRY and CDR2 SYGVKD. Trimming took off 7 bases at V and 4 bases at J, with 11 bases between the two ends. The CDR3 length is 13 residues. This CDR3 is CAITDSPNQPQHF. The CDR3 coding sequence is TGTGCCATCACAGACAGTCCTAATCAGCCCCAGCATTTT.

The chain employs TRBV19 and TRBJ1-5; TRBD1 matches at 8 bases. There are 14 residues in the CDR3. CDR1 and CDR2 from the germline V gene are LNHDA and SQIVND (reference sequence). The V segment lost 4 bases and the J segment 5 bases; nucleotides outside the gene matches: 4. CDR3 bases: TGTGCCAGTAGTAAACAGGGGGGGGATCAGCCCCAGCATTTT. Its translation: CASSKQGGDQPQHF. The variable domain in full, completed from reference TRBV19 and TRBJ1-5, reads DGGITQSPKYLFRKEGQNVTLSCEQNLNHDAMYWYRQDPGQGLRLIYYSQIVNDFQKGDIAEGYSVSREKKESFPLTVTSAQKNPTAFYLCASSKQGGDQPQHFGDGTRLSIL.

The gene calls are TRBV7-2 and TRBJ1-3; weak D call: TRBD1 (6 bases). Trimming left V 5 bases short and J 1 base short, with 12 bases between. The length of the CDR3 is 15 residues. Germline V gene sequence: CDR1 SGHTA, CDR2 FQGNSA. The CDR3 sequence: CASSEQGRSGNTIYF. In DNA, the CDR3 is TGTGCCAGCAGCGAACAGGGTAGATCTGGAAACACCATATATTTT.

The V gene is TRBV27, the J gene TRBJ2-7; 10 bases align to TRBD2. CDR1 MNHEY and CDR2 SMNVEV come from the germline V gene (reference sequence). The CDR3 is 14 amino acids. J gave up 4 bases and V 4 bases, and 4 bases lay outside the gene matches. As DNA, the CDR3 is TGTGCCAGCAGTTCCGGGACTAGCGTGTACGAGCAGTACTTC. Translation gives CASSSGTSVYEQYF.

The V and J genes are TRBV30 and TRBJ2-5, with 7 bases that match TRBD2. From germline, CDR1 is GTSNPN and CDR2 SVGIG (reference sequence). J was trimmed by 5 bases and V by 4 bases; bases with no gene match: 10. This CDR3 is built from 14 residues. The CDR3 DNA is TGTGCCTGGAAACCTAGCGGCCCGAGGGAGACCCAGTACTTC. Protein product: CAWKPSGPRETQYF. Looking up the rest from reference TRBV30 and TRBJ2-5 gives the full variable domain: SQTIHQWPATLVQPVGSPLSLECTVEGTSNPNLYWYRQAAGRGLQLLFYSVGIGQISSEVPQNLSASRPQDRQFILSSKKLLLSDSGFYLCAWKPSGPRETQYFGPGTRLLVL.

The gene calls are TRBV5-5 and TRBJ2-7; 10 bases fit TRBD1. V shed 1 base and J 0 bases; nucleotides not matched to a gene: 10. Germline V lookup: CDR1 SGHKS, CDR2 YYEKEE (reference sequence). This CDR3 comprises 18 residues. CDR3 region: CASSLKGTGDTFSYEQYF. CDR3 nucleotides: TGTGCCAGCAGCTTGAAAGGGACAGGGGACACTTTCTCCTACGAGCAGTACTTC.

This clone was counted only a few times. This chain joins TRBV3-1 (or the pseudogene TRBV3-2) and TRBJ1-5; D is ambiguous. Germline V gene data show CDR1 as LGHDT and CDR2 as YNNKEL (reference sequence). The CDR3 consists of 13 residues. Trimming took off 0 bases at V and 6 bases at J, with 6 bases between the two ends. The CDR3 DNA sequence: TGTGCCAGCAGCCAAGACGTCGGTCAGCCCCAGCATTTT. This codes for CASSQDVGQPQHF.

The chain joins TRBV12-3 or TRBV12-4 to TRBJ2-7, with D possibly matching TRBD2 (6 bases). The germline V and J ends were trimmed by 6 bases and 1 base, with 10 bases remaining between them. This CDR3 has 13 residues. CDR3 amino acids: CASRLGLSYEQYF. CDR3 DNA: TGTGCCAGCAGACTGGGACTGTCCTACGAGCAGTACTTC.

This chain links TRBV10-3 with TRBJ1-2, with 7 bases lining up with TRBD1. The CDR3 runs to 12 residues. CDR1 is ENHRY and CDR2 is SYGVKD in the germline V gene. With 6 bases clipped from V and 8 bases from J, the junction kept 6 bases outside the gene matches. For the CDR3, the DNA is TGTGCCATCAGCGTACAGGGGTTCGGCTACACCTTC. Its protein is CAISVQGFGYTF.

The V call is TRBV7-9, the J call TRBJ2-1; weak D call: TRBD1 (6 bases). Deletions cut 1 base from V and 12 bases from J, with 13 bases between. The CDR3 is 13 amino acids. CDR1 and CDR2 (germline): SEHNR, FQNEAQ (reference sequence). This CDR3 is CASSLDRVSWQFF. Written as DNA, the CDR3 is TGTGCCAGCAGCTTAGACAGGGTTTCCTGGCAGTTCTTC.

J is TRBJ2-7 and V is TRBV21-1; the table calls TRBD2, which could not be checked here. TRBV21-1 is designated a pseudogene. The CDR3 length is 19 residues. The DNA for the CDR3 is TGTGCCAGCAGCACCCAGACTAGCGGGGTTTGTCGGGGGTATTACGAGCAGTACTTC. It specifies CASSTQTSGVCRGYYEQYF.

The chain has TRBV3-1 (or the pseudogene TRBV3-2) and TRBJ2-7, with 9 bases identical to TRBD2. V lost 4 bases to trimming and J lost 5 bases; unmatched junction nucleotides: 6. The germline V gene encodes CDR1 LGHDT and CDR2 YNNKEL (reference sequence). The CDR3 covers 14 residues. The CDR3 DNA is TGTGCCAGCAGCCCATGGCGGGGGGGGAACGAGCAGTACTTC. Translation: CASSPWRGGNEQYF.

The rearrangement joins TRBV4-1 to TRBJ1-4, with TRBD1 identical over 9 bases. CDR3 length: 15 amino acids. The J segment lost 7 bases and the V segment lost 5 bases, leaving 8 bases of the junction unmatched. Germline V lookup: CDR1 MGHRA, CDR2 YSYEKL. The DNA for the CDR3 is TGCGCCAGCAGCAGGGGACAGGGAAATGCTGAAAAACTGTTTTTT. Amino acids: CASSRGQGNAEKLFF.

The chain has TRBV7-6 and TRBJ1-2; 10 bases are shared with TRBD1. CDR3 length: 18 residues. V gave up 3 bases and J gave up 4 bases; unmatched junction bases: 14. Germline V gene sequence: CDR1 SGHVS, CDR2 FNYEAQ. Written as DNA, the CDR3 is TGTGCCAGCAGCTTGGAGGGCCCAGGGACAGGGGCAACCTATGGCTACACCTTC. Translation gives CASSLEGPGTGATYGYTF. Full variable domain (outside the CDR3, taken from reference TRBV7-6 and TRBJ1-2): GAGVSQSPRYKVTKRGQDVALRCDPISGHVSLYWYRQALGQGPEFLTYFNYEAQQDKSGLPNDRFSAERPEGSISTLTIQRTEQRDSAMYRCASSLEGPGTGATYGYTFGSGTRLTVV.

The chain couples TRBV2 to TRBJ2-1; the D is unclear. In germline, CDR1 is SNHLY, CDR2 FYNNEI. The CDR3 totals 11 residues. V lost 6 bases and J lost 10, with 10 bases in between. In DNA form, the CDR3 reads TGTGCCAGCAGACCCTCGAGGGAGCAGTTCTTC. As protein: CASRPSREQFF.

This clone was counted once. J is TRBJ1-5 and V is TRBV2; 8 nucleotides line up with TRBD1. CDR3 length: 14 amino acids. Germline V lookup: CDR1 SNHLY, CDR2 FYNNEI. Trimming removed 6 bases from V and 6 bases from J; junction bases left unmatched: 7. In DNA form, the CDR3 reads TGTGCCAGCAGACAGGGGGTTAGTGCTCAGCCCCAGCATTTT. Translating gives CASRQGVSAQPQHF.

V is TRBV19 and J is TRBJ2-7, with a possible D match to TRBD1 (6 bases). CDR3 size: 13 residues. The ends were cut back, 9 bases at V and 6 bases at J, with 18 bases in the middle. Germline V gene lookup returns CDR1 LNHDA and CDR2 SQIVND (reference sequence). This CDR3 reads CASSSHRDTEQYF. The CDR3 DNA is TGTGCCAGCAGTTCTCACAGGGACACCGAGCAGTACTTC.

The chain combines TRBV18 with TRBJ1-2, with 8 bases lining up with TRBD1. Looked up from germline, CDR1 is KGHSH and CDR2 is LQKENI. This CDR3 has 14 residues. Trimming removed 3 bases from V and 2 bases from J; junction bases left unmatched: 2. CDR3 sequence: CASSPGQENYGYTF. CDR3 bases: TGTGCCAGCTCACCGGGACAGGAAAACTATGGCTACACCTTC.

This clone was counted only a few times. The chain recombines TRBV30 with TRBJ2-3, with a weak D call TRBD1 (6 bases). The CDR3 extends over 11 amino acids. Germline V gene data show CDR1 as GTSNPN and CDR2 as SVGIG (reference sequence). The CDR3 region is CAGNRGLVQYF. DNA of the CDR3: TGTGCGGGTAATAGGGGGTTGGTGCAGTATTTT.

The rearrangement uses TRBV25-1 and TRBJ1-2, with D perhaps matching TRBD1 (6 bases). V was clipped by 5 bases and J by 3 bases, with 7 bases between them. The length of the CDR3 is 12 residues. Germline V gene lookup returns CDR1 MGHDK and CDR2 SYGVNS. In DNA form, the CDR3 reads TGTGCCAGCAGTTCAGGGGACTATGGCTACACCTTC. Its translation is CASSSGDYGYTF.

V gene TRBV6-1 combines with J gene TRBJ1-2; weak D call: TRBD1 (5 bases). This CDR3 is 12 amino acids long. Trimming pared 5 bases from V and 8 bases from J, leaving 12 bases between. Germline loops: CDR1 MNHNS, CDR2 SASEGT. The CDR3 nucleotides read TGTGCCAGCAGTTATCAAGGGGTCGGCTACACCTTC. It codes for CASSYQGVGYTF.

This chain uses TRBV29-1 with TRBJ1-2; TRBD1 matches at 9 bases. The CDR3 has 13 residues. Germline trimming cut 4 bases from V and 6 bases from J; bases unmatched to any gene: 6. Germline CDR1 SQVTM, CDR2 ANQGSEA. The CDR3 loop is CSVGVRDRDGYTF. The CDR3 DNA reads as TGCAGCGTTGGGGTCCGGGACAGGGATGGCTACACCTTC.

The chain recombines TRBV2 with TRBJ2-3; 11 bases are shared with TRBD2. The ends lost 2 bases at V and 6 bases at J; junction bases unmatched: 4. This CDR3 comprises 15 residues. Germline V gene sequence: CDR1 SNHLY, CDR2 FYNNEI. CDR3 in amino acids: CASSERTSGSDTQYF. The CDR3 nucleotides are TGTGCCAGCAGTGAAAGGACTAGCGGGTCCGATACGCAGTATTTT.

The chain employs TRBV6-1 and TRBJ2-6; D gene ambiguous. V was trimmed by 2 bases and J by 1 base, leaving 9 bases between them. The germline V gene has CDR1 MNHNS and CDR2 SASEGT. The CDR3 sequence is 16 residues long. In nucleotides, the CDR3 is TGTGCCAGCAGTGAATCGGCAGGATCTGGGGCCAACGTCCTGACTTTC. It is translated as CASSESAGSGANVLTF.